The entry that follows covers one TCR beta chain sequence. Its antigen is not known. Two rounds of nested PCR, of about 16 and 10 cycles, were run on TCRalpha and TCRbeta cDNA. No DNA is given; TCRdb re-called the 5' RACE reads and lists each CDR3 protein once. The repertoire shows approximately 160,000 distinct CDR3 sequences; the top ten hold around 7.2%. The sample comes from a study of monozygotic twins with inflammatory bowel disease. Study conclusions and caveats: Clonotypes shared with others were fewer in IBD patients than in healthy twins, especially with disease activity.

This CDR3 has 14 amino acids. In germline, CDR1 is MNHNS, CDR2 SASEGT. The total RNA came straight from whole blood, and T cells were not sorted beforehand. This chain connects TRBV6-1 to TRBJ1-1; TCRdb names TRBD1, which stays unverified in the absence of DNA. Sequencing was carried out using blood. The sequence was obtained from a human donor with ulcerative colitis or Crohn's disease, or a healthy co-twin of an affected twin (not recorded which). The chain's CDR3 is CASSPRTENTEALF.